Following are 22 T cell receptor beta chains from one sample sequenced in a study of T cells in Graves' hyperthyroidism and ophthalmopathy. TCR beta CDR3 region amplification was performed from RNA transcripts. First-round RT-PCR with HTBI primers amplified the TCR CDR3 region. TCRdb reanalysed the multiplex PCR reads using MiXCR and keeps one entry per CDR3 protein. This table holds hundreds of thousands of distinct CDR3 sequences, around 20% found once. Source material: blood. Receptors originate from a woman between 50 and 59 years old with Graves' hyperthyroidism that later progressed to Graves' ophthalmopathy.

Ten or more counts support this clonotype. V gene TRBV11-2 combines with J gene TRBJ2-7; D remains unclear. The V and J ends lost 0 bases and 2 bases respectively, with 5 bases between them. Germline CDR1 is SGHAT and CDR2 is FQNNGV. This CDR3 comprises 13 residues. This chain's CDR3 is CASSLDTPYEQYF. In nucleotides, the CDR3 is TGTGCCAGCAGCTTAGATACCCCCTACGAGCAGTACTTC.

This clonotype was counted between two and nine times. The V call is TRBV12-3 or TRBV12-4, the J call TRBJ2-3; TRBD1 agrees at 10 bases. The CDR3 is made up of 15 amino acids. J lost 4 bases, V lost 5 bases, and 6 bases had no gene match. DNA of the CDR3: TGTGCCAGCAGTCTGACAGGGGGCGCCGCAGATACGCAGTATTTT. This encodes CASSLTGGAADTQYF.

At least ten counts were recorded for this clonotype. The CDR3 DNA follows: TGTGCCAGCAGGCGGACAGGGAACTATGGCTACACCTTC. Encoded protein: CASRRTGNYGYTF. The V call is TRBV2, the J call TRBJ1-2, with 8 bases lining up with TRBD1. This CDR3 region has 13 residues. Unmatched junction bases numbered 2, after V lost 6 bases and J lost 2 bases. The germline gives CDR1 SNHLY, CDR2 FYNNEI.

In its sample, this clonotype was seen a few times. The V and J genes are TRBV29-1 and TRBJ1-2; D is unclear. Germline lookup yields CDR1 SQVTM and CDR2 ANQGSEA. The CDR3 totals 15 residues. V was pared by 3 bases and J by 0 bases, with 14 bases between. CDR3: CSVERLWESNYGYTF. The CDR3 DNA follows: TGCAGCGTTGAGCGGCTATGGGAATCTAACTATGGCTACACCTTC.

The rearrangement links TRBV6-1 to TRBJ2-1; tentatively, D is TRBD2 (5 bases). Germline-derived CDR1 and CDR2 are MNHNS and SASEGT. CDR3 length equals 14 residues. V was shortened by 6 bases and J by 6 bases, with 15 bases between the two germline ends. In DNA, the CDR3 is TGTGCCAGCAGCGGGGAGATAGTCACCAATGAGCAGTTCTTC. It yields the protein CASSGEIVTNEQFF.

This clonotype was seen many times. The V gene is TRBV5-1, the J gene TRBJ1-1; D gene uncertain. Germline V lookup: CDR1 SGHRS, CDR2 YFSETQ. Trimming pared 0 bases from V and 1 base from J, leaving 10 bases between. The CDR3 has 15 amino acids. CDR3 sequence: CASSLAGVTNTEAFF. The CDR3 DNA sequence: TGCGCCAGCAGCTTGGCCGGAGTGACGAACACTGAAGCTTTCTTT.

This clonotype was seen at least ten times. This chain connects TRBV12-3 or TRBV12-4 to TRBJ2-1; D might be TRBD1 (6 bases). V lost 5 bases, J lost 3 bases, and 11 bases lay in between. The CDR3 has 14 residues. The CDR3 region has the DNA TGTGCCAGCAGTCTGGACAGAAGCTACAATGAGCAGTTCTTC. Protein: CASSLDRSYNEQFF.

V usage is TRBV7-9 and J usage is TRBJ2-1; 9 positions match TRBD1. This CDR3 comprises 17 residues. The germline CDR1 and CDR2 sequences are SEHNR and FQNEAQ (reference sequence). The V gene end was trimmed by 2 bases and the J gene end by 2 bases; junction bases not matched to a gene: 7. The CDR3 sequence is CASSLSRRTGAYNEQFF. CDR3 DNA: TGTGCCAGCAGCTTATCGAGAAGGACAGGGGCCTACAATGAGCAGTTCTTC.

There are a few counts of this clonotype. The rearrangement links TRBV5-1 to TRBJ1-1, with unresolved D. Trimming stripped 9 bases from V and 0 bases from J, with 15 bases between. The germline V gene encodes CDR1 SGHRS and CDR2 YFSETQ. The CDR3 covers 14 residues. CDR3 sequence reads: CATSKYSLNTEAFF. DNA for the CDR3: TGCGCCACCTCCAAATATTCCTTGAACACTGAAGCTTTCTTT.

The table lists this clonotype with a few counts. V is TRBV20-1 and J is TRBJ2-7; TRBD1 matches at 9 bases. This CDR3 comprises 15 residues. V was pared by 3 bases and J by 1 base, with 7 bases of the junction left unmatched. Germline V gene lookup returns CDR1 DFQATT and CDR2 SNEGSKA (reference sequence). CDR3 loop: CSARDGQGFSYEQYF. The CDR3 DNA reads TGCAGTGCTAGGGATGGACAGGGGTTTTCCTACGAGCAGTACTTC.

This sequence joins TRBV5-1 and TRBJ1-3; maybe TRBD1 (5 bases). The CDR3 spans 16 residues. The germline V gene encodes CDR1 SGHRS and CDR2 YFSETQ. Trimming removed 4 bases from V and 4 bases from J, with 18 bases in between. The CDR3 sequence: CASSPGGANSGNTIYF. In DNA form, the CDR3 reads TGCGCCAGCAGCCCCGGGGGAGCCAACTCCGGAAACACCATATATTTT.

CDR3 protein: CASSLSWPTDTQYF. CDR3 DNA sequence: TGTGCCAGCAGTTTATCTTGGCCAACAGATACGCAGTATTTT. This rearrangement joins TRBV27 to TRBJ2-3; D is unresolved. The length of the CDR3 is 14 residues. CDR1 and CDR2 (germline): MNHEY, SMNVEV (reference sequence). The V and J ends lost 0 bases and 3 bases respectively, with 7 bases between them.

This clonotype came up a few times. CDR3 sequence: CASSQARLSGANVLTF. The CDR3 bases are TGCGCCAGCAGCCAAGCACGGCTGTCTGGGGCCAACGTCCTGACTTTC. The gene calls are TRBV4-1 and TRBJ2-6; no firm D call. V shed 1 base and J shed 1 base, with 8 bases lying between them. The CDR3 length is 16 residues. The V gene's germline CDR1 is MGHRA and CDR2 YSYEKL.

V is TRBV20-1 and J is TRBJ2-2; D tentatively reads TRBD1 or TRBD2 (6 bases each). The CDR3 extends over 17 amino acids. CDR1 and CDR2 (germline): DFQATT, SNEGSKA (reference sequence). The V and J ends lost 4 bases and 5 bases respectively, with 23 bases between them. The CDR3 here is CSATLSAGTLRTGELFF. In DNA form, the CDR3 reads TGCAGTGCTACTTTATCCGCGGGGACACTAAGGACCGGGGAGCTGTTTTTT.

This clonotype was counted ten times or more. V gene TRBV3-1 combines with J gene TRBJ2-1; TRBD1 or TRBD2 may be the D gene (5 bases each). Trimming shortened V by 1 base and J by 5 bases, and 12 bases separated the two germline ends. CDR1 LGHDT and CDR2 YNNKEL come from the germline V gene (reference sequence). This CDR3 comprises 15 residues. CDR3 sequence reads: CASSQGDRIHNEQFF. As DNA, the CDR3 is TGTGCCAGCAGCCAAGGGGACCGGATTCACAATGAGCAGTTCTTC.

The genes are TRBV9 and TRBJ2-1, with 10 bases lining up with TRBD2. The V gene end was trimmed by 4 bases and the J gene end by 5 bases; junction bases not matched to a gene: 3. The CDR3 is made up of 14 amino acids. Germline CDR1 is SGDLS and CDR2 is YYNGEE. This CDR3 is CASSISGGNNEQFF. CDR3 DNA sequence: TGTGCCAGCAGCATTAGCGGGGGGAACAATGAGCAGTTCTTC.

The genes are TRBV7-6 and TRBJ1-1, with a weak D call TRBD1 (5 bases). CDR1 and CDR2 from the germline V gene are SGHVS and FNYEAQ. Trimming stripped 1 base from V and 6 bases from J, with 15 bases between. The length of the CDR3 is 15 residues. In nucleotides, the CDR3 is TGTGCCAGCAGCTTAGAAAGGGGCCCACTCTCTGAAGCTTTCTTT. Translated: CASSLERGPLSEAFF.

The chain has TRBV19 and TRBJ2-2; 10 nucleotides line up with TRBD2. The CDR3 spans 13 residues. CDR1 and CDR2 from the germline V gene are LNHDA and SQIVND (reference sequence). After removal of 10 bases from V and 7 bases from J, the junction contained 6 bases not matched to a gene. The CDR3: CATGTSVGGELFF. In DNA form, the CDR3 reads TGTGCCACCGGGACTAGCGTTGGCGGGGAGCTGTTTTTT.

The rearrangement links TRBV27 to TRBJ2-1, with unresolved D. The V gene's germline CDR1 is MNHEY and CDR2 SMNVEV (reference sequence). The CDR3 consists of 13 residues. V was trimmed by 1 base and J by 7 bases, leaving 8 bases between them. CDR3 nucleotides: TGTGCCAGCAGTTTATTAACAGTGAATGAGCAGTTCTTC. Its translation is CASSLLTVNEQFF.

The chain carries TRBV6-1 and TRBJ2-5; possible D gene TRBD2, 7 bases. V was cut by 5 bases and J by 3 bases, with 19 bases left in between. CDR1 and CDR2 from the germline V gene are MNHNS and SASEGT. The CDR3 loop spans 16 amino acids. CDR3 sequence (DNA): TGTGCCAGCAGTTCCCCGGCGGGGGCGCTAGAAGAGACCCAGTACTTC. This gives the protein CASSSPAGALEETQYF.

Of note for this clonotype: One base away lies a much larger clone, so this may be a sequencing read error. V usage is TRBV6-6 and J usage is TRBJ1-1; TRBD1 might be the D (5 bases). Germline-derived CDR1 and CDR2 are MNHNY and SVGAGI (reference sequence). This CDR3 is 14 amino acids long. V lost 0 bases and J lost 1, with 6 bases in between. The chain's CDR3 is CASSYSGTNTEAFF. As DNA, the CDR3 is TGTGCCAGCAGTTACTCGGGGACGAACACTGAAGCTTTCTTT.

This clonotype was observed many times. The chain recombines TRBV7-2 with TRBJ1-1; TRBD1 agrees at 9 bases. This CDR3 contains 19 residues. The ends lost 5 bases at V and 1 base at J; junction bases unmatched: 17. Germline V gene lookup returns CDR1 SGHTA and CDR2 FQGNSA. CDR3: CASSPRPPGQGDRNTEAFF. CDR3 nucleotides: TGTGCCAGCAGCCCCAGGCCCCCGGGACAGGGAGATAGGAACACTGAAGCTTTCTTT.